The 25 T cell receptor beta chains below all came from one sample that was sequenced in a study of shared clonotypes between healthy human individuals. TCRdb's copy holds only in-frame clones and misses some; the assay was immunoSEQ multiplex PCR. This sample has 850,000 to 1,200,000 clones; under 80% occur once, and the top ten carry roughly 1.4%. The sequenced material came from memory CD4+ T cells sorted from blood. Noted subset: CD45RA-negative fraction. These receptors were taken from a man younger than 35 in good health.

The J gene is TRBJ2-7, the V gene TRBV6-5, with 11 nucleotides matching TRBD1. This CDR3 is 15 amino acids long. V was clipped by 2 bases and J by 6 bases; unmatched bases: 6. Germline V gene data show CDR1 as MNHEY and CDR2 as SVGAGI. The CDR3 reads CASSYAGTGGGEQYF. CDR3 nucleotide sequence: TGTGCCAGCAGTTACGCCGGGACAGGGGGGGGCGAGCAGTACTTC.

Of note for this clone: Other nucleotide sequences in the sample specify the same CDR3. CDR3 DNA sequence: TGTGCCAGCAGTTCCCCGGGAGAAGAGACCCAGTACTTC. It translates to CASSSPGEETQYF. The rearrangement joins TRBV6-5 to TRBJ2-5; tentative D call: TRBD2 (6 bases). V was pared by 4 bases and J by 3 bases, with 9 bases between. Germline CDR1 is MNHEY and CDR2 is SVGAGI. The CDR3 runs 13 residues.

V and J are TRBV9 and TRBJ2-5; unclear D gene. V gave up 3 bases and J gave up 1 base, with 7 bases separating them. CDR3 length: 13 residues. CDR1 and CDR2 from the germline V gene are SGDLS and YYNGEE. This CDR3 reads CASSAGSQETQYF. As DNA, the CDR3 is TGTGCCAGCAGCGCCGGCAGCCAAGAGACCCAGTACTTC.

This sequence joins TRBV7-9 and TRBJ2-7, with 9 bases matching TRBD1. The CDR3 covers 16 residues. V was clipped by 7 bases and J by 6 bases; unmatched bases: 16. The germline V gene has CDR1 SEHNR and CDR2 FQNEAQ (reference sequence). The CDR3 DNA follows: TGTGCCAGCACCCCCTCCGTGACAGGGGGTCTCGGCGAGCAGTACTTC. The encoded protein is CASTPSVTGGLGEQYF.

This chain uses TRBV7-2 with TRBJ1-1; D is undetermined. The germline gives CDR1 SGHTA, CDR2 FQGNSA. Deletions cut 3 bases from V and 6 bases from J, with 8 bases between. There are 12 residues in the CDR3. This CDR3 is CASSFEYSEAFF. DNA for the CDR3: TGTGCCAGCAGCTTCGAATACTCTGAAGCTTTCTTT.

This sequence joins TRBV27 and TRBJ2-5, with no clear D. This CDR3 has 13 amino acids. Germline CDR1 MNHEY, CDR2 SMNVEV (reference sequence). Trimming took off 7 bases at V and 3 bases at J, with 12 bases between the two ends. CDR3 in DNA: TGTGCCAGCACTCGGTGGGGTGAAGAGACCCAGTACTTC. The encoded protein is CASTRWGEETQYF.

V usage is TRBV5-1 and J usage is TRBJ2-2, with 7 bases matching TRBD1. CDR3 length: 16 residues. V was pared by 0 bases and J by 4 bases, with 6 bases of the junction left unmatched. Germline CDR1 and CDR2: SGHRS and YFSETQ. In nucleotides, the CDR3 is TGCGCCAGCAGCTTGGAAGGGGGCAGTCCCACCGGGGAGCTGTTTTTT. Translating gives CASSLEGGSPTGELFF.

This sequence joins TRBV28 and TRBJ2-4; D might be TRBD1 or TRBD2, each matching 7 bases. CDR1 and CDR2 from the germline V gene are MDHEN and SYDVKM. The CDR3 covers 14 residues. Trimming removed 6 bases at V and 3 bases at J, with 12 bases between. As DNA, the CDR3 is TGTGCCAGCAGCCCCAGGGGGGGCAAAAACATTCAGTACTTC. Protein: CASSPRGGKNIQYF.

Points on this clone: At one end, the junction sequence differs from germline, possibly due to a read error. J is TRBJ2-1 and V is TRBV5-6, with D possibly TRBD2 on 5 matching bases. CDR1 SGHDT and CDR2 YYEEEE come from the germline V gene. The CDR3 contains 12 residues. CDR3 nucleotides: TGTGCCAGCAGCTTGGGTGCCCCCGAAGCGGTCTTC. It encodes CASSLGAPEAVF.

The chain employs TRBV20-1 and TRBJ2-1; D is tentatively TRBD1 or TRBD2 (5 bases each). CDR3 length: 11 amino acids. V was clipped by 5 bases and J by 12 bases, with 14 bases between them. Germline CDR1 and CDR2: DFQATT and SNEGSKA (reference sequence). The CDR3 loop reads CSAPDTGTQFF. The DNA for the CDR3 is TGCAGTGCTCCGGATACCGGGACGCAGTTCTTC.

The chain employs TRBV7-3 and TRBJ2-3; weak D call: TRBD1 (6 bases). V shed 5 bases and J shed 8 bases, with 14 bases lying between them. Germline V CDR1 and CDR2: SGHTA, FQGTGA. The CDR3 extends over 13 amino acids. The CDR3 reads CASSPDRIGTQYF. In nucleotides, the CDR3 is TGTGCCAGCAGCCCCGACAGGATCGGTACGCAGTATTTT.

The rearrangement joins TRBV7-6 to TRBJ2-2, with no clear D. V was clipped by 2 bases and J by 2 bases, with 6 bases between them. Germline lookup yields CDR1 SGHVS and CDR2 FNYEAQ. The CDR3 covers 14 residues. The CDR3 region is CASSLLANTGELFF. CDR3 bases: TGTGCCAGCAGCTTACTCGCCAACACCGGGGAGCTGTTTTTT. The full variable domain, rest sourced from reference TRBV7-6 and TRBJ2-2, is GAGVSQSPRYKVTKRGQDVALRCDPISGHVSLYWYRQALGQGPEFLTYFNYEAQQDKSGLPNDRFSAERPEGSISTLTIQRTEQRDSAMYRCASSLLANTGELFFGEGSRLTVL.

This rearrangement joins TRBV5-1 to TRBJ2-5; TRBD1 matches 7 bases. V gave up 1 base and J gave up 5 bases; unmatched junction bases: 8. CDR1 is SGHRS, CDR2 YFSETQ, per germline. The CDR3 loop spans 15 amino acids. CDR3 loop: CASSLPTGAGETQYF. The CDR3 nucleotides read TGCGCCAGCAGCTTGCCCACAGGGGCAGGGGAGACCCAGTACTTC.

The rearrangement joins TRBV6-1 to TRBJ1-5; no definite D call. The CDR3 is 15 residues long. Germline V CDR1 and CDR2: MNHNS, SASEGT. With 1 base removed from V and 0 bases from J, the gap between germline ends came to 7 bases. This CDR3 is CASSEGPYSNQPQHF. The CDR3 bases are TGTGCCAGCAGTGAAGGACCCTATAGCAATCAGCCCCAGCATTTT.

The rearrangement uses TRBV5-6 and TRBJ2-5; 7 nucleotides match TRBD1. V dropped 4 bases and J dropped 4; count of bases not matched to a gene: 10. Germline CDR1 SGHDT, CDR2 YYEEEE. The CDR3 covers 15 residues. CDR3 amino acids: CASSPPPTGRETQYF. CDR3 nucleotide sequence: TGTGCCAGCAGCCCCCCGCCGACAGGGCGAGAGACCCAGTACTTC.

This clone was seen a few times. The rearrangement joins TRBV5-4 to TRBJ2-7, with TRBD2 matching 9 bases. This CDR3 is 14 amino acids long. The ends lost 4 bases at V and 6 bases at J; junction bases unmatched: 8. Germline assignment: CDR1 SGHNT and CDR2 YYREEE (reference sequence). CDR3 bases: TGTGCCAGCAGCCGGGGAGCGGGGGGCCCCGAGCAGTACTTC. Translated: CASSRGAGGPEQYF.

The rearrangement links TRBV5-8 to TRBJ1-3; D is perhaps TRBD1 (5 bases). CDR1 is SGHTS, CDR2 YDEGEE, per germline. Trimming cost V 4 bases and J 0 bases, with 14 bases left between them. The CDR3 runs to 16 residues. The CDR3, as DNA: TGTGCCAGCAGCCCTGACCCAGGGTACTCTGGAAACACCATATATTTT. The encoded protein is CASSPDPGYSGNTIYF.

The rearrangement joins TRBV28 to TRBJ1-3; TRBD1 matches 8 bases. CDR1 and CDR2 (germline): MDHEN, SYDVKM. The CDR3 length is 16 residues. Unmatched junction bases numbered 6, after V lost 3 bases and J lost 2 bases. CDR3 coding DNA: TGTGCCAGCAGTTTTCAACAGGGGGTAACTGGAAACACCATATATTTT. Translating it yields CASSFQQGVTGNTIYF.

The V call is TRBV2, the J call TRBJ1-1; D uncertain. The CDR3 runs 13 residues. With 6 bases removed from V and 5 bases from J, the gap between germline ends came to 13 bases. Germline CDR1 is SNHLY and CDR2 is FYNNEI. The CDR3 reads CASRPTEETEAFF. Here the CDR3 DNA reads TGTGCCAGCAGACCCACCGAGGAGACTGAAGCTTTCTTT.

This clone has only a few counts. The gene calls are TRBV5-1 and TRBJ1-6; D is unclear. Germline values: CDR1 SGHRS, CDR2 YFSETQ. The CDR3 sequence is 14 residues long. V lost 4 bases and J lost 10, with 15 bases in between. The CDR3 is CASSRERQGSPLHF. CDR3 nucleotides: TGCGCCAGCAGCCGGGAGCGTCAAGGCTCACCCCTCCACTTT.

This clone showed up many times. One end of the junction is discordant with germline, which a read error may explain. V is TRBV7-3 and J is TRBJ2-2, with a tentative D call TRBD2 (5 bases). The CDR3 runs to 17 residues. CDR1 is SGHTA, CDR2 FQGTGA, per germline. This CDR3 is CASSLTRGSLNTGELFF. Here the CDR3 DNA reads TGTGCCAGCAGCCTAACCCGGGGTAGCCTGAACACCGGGGAGCTGTTTTTT.

The table lists this clone with a count of one. The CDR3 region is CASNTNYGYTF. In nucleotides, the CDR3 is TGTGCCAGCAATACTAACTATGGCTACACCTTC. The chain links TRBV28 to TRBJ1-2; D is ambiguous. CDR1 is MDHEN and CDR2 is SYDVKM in the germline V gene. The V end lost 7 bases, the J end lost 0 bases, and 3 bases lay between the germline ends. CDR3 length: 11 residues.

A remark on this clone: One junction end disagrees with the germline gene, perhaps due to a read error. The chain links TRBV5-1 to TRBJ2-7; 12 bases fit TRBD2. Germline V gives CDR1 SGHRS, CDR2 YFSETQ. The CDR3 covers 12 residues. CDR3 sequence reads: CASSTSGGRLNF. As DNA, the CDR3 is TGCGCCAGCAGTACTAGCGGGGGGCGATTGAACTTC.

Only a few counts were recorded for this clone. The chain has TRBV5-1 and TRBJ2-5; 12 nucleotides match TRBD1. The V gene end was trimmed by 0 bases and the J gene end by 5 bases; junction bases not matched to a gene: 5. This CDR3 comprises 16 residues. Germline V lookup: CDR1 SGHRS, CDR2 YFSETQ. The CDR3 nucleotides are TGCGCCAGCAGCTTGGAGGGACAGGGGGCGAGGGAGACCCAGTACTTC. Translating gives CASSLEGQGARETQYF.

This clone is a singleton in its sample. CDR3 amino acids: CATGGHEGGSGANVLTF. In DNA form, the CDR3 reads TGTGCCACCGGGGGGCACGAAGGAGGGTCTGGGGCCAACGTCCTGACTTTC. The V gene is TRBV28, the J gene TRBJ2-6; D is perhaps TRBD2 (7 bases). The CDR3 spans 17 residues. Germline lookup yields CDR1 MDHEN and CDR2 SYDVKM. V lost 10 bases and J lost 1, with 20 bases in between.